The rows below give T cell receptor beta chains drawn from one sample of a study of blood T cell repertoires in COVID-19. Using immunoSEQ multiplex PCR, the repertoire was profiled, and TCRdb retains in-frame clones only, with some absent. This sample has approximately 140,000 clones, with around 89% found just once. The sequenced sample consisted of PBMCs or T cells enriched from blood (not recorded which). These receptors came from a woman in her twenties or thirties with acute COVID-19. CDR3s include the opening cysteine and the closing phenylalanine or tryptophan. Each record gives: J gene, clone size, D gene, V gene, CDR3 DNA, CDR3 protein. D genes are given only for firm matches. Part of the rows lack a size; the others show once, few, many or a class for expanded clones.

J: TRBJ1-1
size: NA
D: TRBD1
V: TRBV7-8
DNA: TGTGCCAGCAGCTTTACAGGGGGCACTGAAGCTTTCTTT
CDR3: CASSFTGGTEAFF

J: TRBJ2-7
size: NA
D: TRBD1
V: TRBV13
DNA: TGTGCCAGCAGCCCGGACAGGGGATACCACGAGCAGTACTTC
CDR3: CASSPDRGYHEQYF

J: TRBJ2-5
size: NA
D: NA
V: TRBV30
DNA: TGTGCCGGGAGTCCAGGACAAGAGACCCAGTACTTC
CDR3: CAGSPGQETQYF

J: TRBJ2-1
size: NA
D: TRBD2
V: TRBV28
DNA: TGTGCCAGCAGTTCCAGACTAGCGGACAGCTCCTACAATGAGCAGTTCTTC
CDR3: CASSSRLADSSYNEQFF

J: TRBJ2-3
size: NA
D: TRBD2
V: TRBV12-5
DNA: TGTGCTAGTGCCCATAGCGGGGCCGATACGCAGTATTTT
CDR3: CASAHSGADTQYF

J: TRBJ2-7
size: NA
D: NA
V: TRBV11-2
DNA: TGTGCCAGCAGCTTACCCCACAGAGACAGAAAGAACTACGAGCAGTACTTC
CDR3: CASSLPHRDRKNYEQYF

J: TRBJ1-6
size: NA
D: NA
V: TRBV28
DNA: TGTGCCAGTGGGCCGAGCTCCTATAATTCACCCCTCCACTTT
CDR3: CASGPSSYNSPLHF

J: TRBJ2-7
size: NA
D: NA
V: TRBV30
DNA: TGTGCCTGGGGGCCCGGAGGGCCCGAGCAGTACTTC
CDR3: CAWGPGGPEQYF

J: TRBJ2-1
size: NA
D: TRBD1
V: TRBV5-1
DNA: TGCGCCAGCAGCTATCTGACAGGGGACCTTTCCTACAATGAGCAGTTCTTC
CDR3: CASSYLTGDLSYNEQFF

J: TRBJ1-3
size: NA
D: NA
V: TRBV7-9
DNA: TGTGCCAGCAGCCGCGCCGTCTCTGGAAACACCATATATTTT
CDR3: CASSRAVSGNTIYF

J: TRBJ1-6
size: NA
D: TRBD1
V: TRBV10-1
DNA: TGCGCCAGCAGTTGGACAGGGGAAATTAATTCACCCCTCCACTTT
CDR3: CASSWTGEINSPLHF

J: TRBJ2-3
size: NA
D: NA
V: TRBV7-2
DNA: TGTGCCAGCAGCTCCCGGGATGTTGAAGATACGCAGTATTTT
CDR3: CASSSRDVEDTQYF

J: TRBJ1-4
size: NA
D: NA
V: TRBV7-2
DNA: TGTGCCAGCAGCTTAGGTCTACCATCAACTAATGAAAAACTGTTTTTT
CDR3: CASSLGLPSTNEKLFF

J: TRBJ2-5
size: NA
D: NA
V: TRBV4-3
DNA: TGCGCCAGCAGCCAAGATAGGGGGGGGGAGACCCAGTACTTC
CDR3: CASSQDRGGETQYF

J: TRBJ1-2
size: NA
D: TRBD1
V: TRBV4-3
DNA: TGCGCCAGCAGCCCCTGGGACAGGGGGCGACCCACTACCTATGGCTACACCTTC
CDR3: CASSPWDRGRPTTYGYTF

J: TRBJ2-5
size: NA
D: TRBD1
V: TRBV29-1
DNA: TGCAGCGTTCTGGACAGGGGGCGGGGGACCCAGTACTTC
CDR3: CSVLDRGRGTQYF

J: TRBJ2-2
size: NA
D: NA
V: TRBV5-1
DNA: TGCGCCAGCAGCCTGAACACCGGGGAGCTGTTTTTT
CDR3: CASSLNTGELFF

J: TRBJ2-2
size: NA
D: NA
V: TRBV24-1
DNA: TGTGCCACCAGTGACCCATCTAAAGCCGGGGAGCTGTTTTTT
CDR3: CATSDPSKAGELFF

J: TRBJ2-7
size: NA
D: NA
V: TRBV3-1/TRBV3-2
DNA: TGTGCCAGCGACGGATTACAGGAGTACGAGCAGTACTTC
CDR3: CASDGLQEYEQYF

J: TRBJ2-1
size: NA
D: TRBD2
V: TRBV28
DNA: TGTGCCAGCAGCCTAGCGGACAATGAGCAGTTCTTC
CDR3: CASSLADNEQFF

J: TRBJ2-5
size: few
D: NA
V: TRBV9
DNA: TGTGCCAGCAGCGTAGGTATAATACCCAGCGGACGTCGTCAAGAGACCCAGTACTTC
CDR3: CASSVGIIPSGRRQETQYF

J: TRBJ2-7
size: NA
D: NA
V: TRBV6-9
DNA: TGTGCCAGCAGTTCGCGGACAGTGACTTCCTACGAGCAGTACTTC
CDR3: CASSSRTVTSYEQYF

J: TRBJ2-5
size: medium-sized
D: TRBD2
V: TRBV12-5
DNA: TGTGCTAGTGGTTTGGGAGCGGGAGGAGAACGAGAGACCCAGTACTTC
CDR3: CASGLGAGGERETQYF

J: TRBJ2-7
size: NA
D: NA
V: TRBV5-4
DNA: TGTGCCAGCAGCTTGGTGGGGCAGGGGCTCTCCTACGAGCAGTACTTC
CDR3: CASSLVGQGLSYEQYF

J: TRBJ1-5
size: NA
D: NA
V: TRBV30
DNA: TGTGCCTGGACTAGAGGATTGGGCAATCAGCCCCAGCATTTT
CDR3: CAWTRGLGNQPQHF

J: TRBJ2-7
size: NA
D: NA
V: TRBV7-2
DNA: TGTGCCAGCAGCCTAGGGGTCACTATCTACGAGCAGTACTTC
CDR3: CASSLGVTIYEQYF

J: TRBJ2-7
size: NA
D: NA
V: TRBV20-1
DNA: TGCAGTGTATCACAGGGAGACGAGCAGTACTTC
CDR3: CSVSQGDEQYF

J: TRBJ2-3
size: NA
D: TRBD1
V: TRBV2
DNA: TGTGCCAGCAGGGGACGGGACAGGGGGCCAGATACGCAGTATTTT
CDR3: CASRGRDRGPDTQYF

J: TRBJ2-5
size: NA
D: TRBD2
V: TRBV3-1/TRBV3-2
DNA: TGTGCCAGCAGCTATTCACTAGCGGGAGGAGCGGAGACCCAGTACTTC
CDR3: CASSYSLAGGAETQYF

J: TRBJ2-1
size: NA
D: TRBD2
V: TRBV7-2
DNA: TGTGCCAGCAGCTCGTACCTAGCGGAGGAGCAGTTCTTC
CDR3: CASSSYLAEEQFF

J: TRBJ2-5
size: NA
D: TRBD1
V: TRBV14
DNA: TGTGCCAGCAGCCAGGGACAGGGGAGAGAGACCCAGTACTTC
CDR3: CASSQGQGRETQYF

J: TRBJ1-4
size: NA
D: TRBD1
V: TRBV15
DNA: TGTGCCACCAGCACGACCTGGACAGGCCCCTGGGAACTGTTTTTT
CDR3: CATSTTWTGPWELFF

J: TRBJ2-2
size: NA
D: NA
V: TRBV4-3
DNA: TGCGCCAGCAGCCAAGATGCGTTGGAGACGGACACCTTCACCGGGGAGCTGTTTTTT
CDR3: CASSQDALETDTFTGELFF

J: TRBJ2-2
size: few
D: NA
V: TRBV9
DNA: TGTGCCAGCAGCGTAGATAACAGAAACACCGGGGAGCTGTTTTTT
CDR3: CASSVDNRNTGELFF

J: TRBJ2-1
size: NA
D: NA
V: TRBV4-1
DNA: TGCGCCAGCAGCAGGTCGGGGGGCGGGGGACGTCAATATGAGCAGTTCTTC
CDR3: CASSRSGGGGRQYEQFF

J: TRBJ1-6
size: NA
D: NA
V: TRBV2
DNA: TGTGCCAGCAGTGACAGGATGAATTCACCCCTCCACTTT
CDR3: CASSDRMNSPLHF

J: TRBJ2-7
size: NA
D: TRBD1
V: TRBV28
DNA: TGTGCCAGCAGTTTAGCGGGACAGGTTTCCTACGAGCAGTACTTC
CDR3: CASSLAGQVSYEQYF